These T cell receptor beta chains were read from a single sample in a study of cytomegalovirus exposure and HLA in healthy donors. Clones were read by immunoSEQ multiplex PCR, and TCRdb kept only the in-frame ones, dropping some. This table holds around 110,000 clones, about 10% found once. Sequenced material: PBMCs. These TCRs come from a man aged 25 to 45 in good health and CMV-seronegative. CDR3s include the opening cysteine and the closing phenylalanine or tryptophan. Fields, in order: clone size, CDR3 length, J gene, V gene, D gene, CDR3 protein, CDR3 DNA. A D gene is named only where the DNA matches it firmly. Size is stated for part of the rows, as once, few or many counts, or as a class when the clone is expanded.

few,16,TRBJ1-2,TRBV21-1,NA,CASSSRGVAGPFGYTF,TGTGCCAGCAGCTCCCGGGGGGTCGCAGGGCCCTTCGGCTACACCTTC
NA,13,TRBJ2-7,TRBV10-1,NA,CASTKGQGYEQYF,TGCGCCAGCACCAAGGGGCAAGGCTACGAGCAGTACTTC
NA,14,TRBJ2-7,TRBV18,NA,CASSPSQTGYEQYF,TGTGCCAGCTCACCATCGCAGACGGGCTACGAGCAGTACTTC
once,14,TRBJ2-5,TRBV5-5,NA,CASSYGTFEETQYF,TGTGCCAGCAGCTACGGGACTTTCGAGGAGACCCAGTACTTC
few,14,TRBJ2-7,TRBV6-1,TRBD1,CASRATGGIDEQYF,TGTGCCAGCAGAGCGACAGGGGGCATCGACGAGCAGTACTTC
NA,16,TRBJ2-5,TRBV7-3,TRBD2,CASSWLGTSGQETQYF,TGTGCCAGCAGCTGGCTGGGGACTAGCGGCCAAGAGACCCAGTACTTC
NA,10,TRBJ1-2,TRBV6-4,NA,CASRGDGYTF,TGTGCCAGCCGGGGGGACGGCTACACCTTC
NA,15,TRBJ1-5,TRBV19,TRBD1,CASSIGTGFIQPQHF,TGTGCCAGTAGTATAGGGACAGGGTTTATCCAGCCCCAGCATTTT
few,15,TRBJ1-2,TRBV14,NA,CASSQGAWVNYGYTF,TGTGCCAGCAGCCAAGGGGCTTGGGTTAACTATGGCTACACCTTC
NA,13,TRBJ1-2,TRBV4-1,NA,CASSQGAAGGYTF,TGCGCCAGCAGCCAAGGCGCAGCCGGGGGCTACACCTTC
few,14,TRBJ2-3,TRBV5-1,TRBD2,CASSLSGRGDTQYF,TGCGCCAGCAGCTTGAGCGGGAGGGGAGATACGCAGTATTTT
few,15,TRBJ2-7,TRBV30,TRBD2,CAWSVGSGEGYEQYF,TGTGCCTGGAGTGTGGGCTCGGGGGAGGGGTACGAGCAGTACTTC
NA,15,TRBJ2-3,TRBV7-9,TRBD2,CASSLVSGRQDTQYF,TGTGCCAGCAGCTTAGTTAGCGGGAGGCAAGATACGCAGTATTTT
few,14,TRBJ2-3,TRBV10-1,NA,CASSAAGFTDTQYF,TGCGCCAGCAGTGCCGCGGGGTTCACAGATACGCAGTATTTT
NA,15,TRBJ2-3,TRBV9,NA,CASRRMASGTDTQYF,TGTGCCAGCCGGAGGATGGCTAGCGGCACAGATACGCAGTATTTT
few,15,TRBJ2-5,TRBV10-1,TRBD1,CASSESGTDSWEQYF,TGCGCCAGCAGTGAGTCCGGGACAGACAGCTGGGAGCAGTACTTC
NA,13,TRBJ2-2,TRBV4-1,NA,CASKAGGTGELFF,TGCGCCAGCAAGGCAGGGGGGACCGGGGAGCTGTTTTTT
NA,15,TRBJ1-2,TRBV14,NA,CASSQLGQMNYGYTF,TGTGCCAGCAGCCAACTCGGACAGATGAACTATGGCTACACCTTC
once,14,TRBJ2-4,TRBV2,TRBD2,CASSVLAGRGRVDF,TGTGCCAGCAGTGTACTAGCGGGAAGGGGGAGGGTAGACTTC
NA,13,TRBJ2-7,TRBV4-1,NA,CASSRSKEYEQYF,TGCGCCAGCAGCCGATCTAAGGAGTACGAGCAGTACTTC
few,16,TRBJ2-3,TRBV27,NA,CASSSQTGHSTDTQYF,TGTGCCAGCAGTTCTCAGACAGGCCATAGCACAGATACGCAGTATTTT
few,16,TRBJ2-4,TRBV15,TRBD1,CATSRGTGVAKNIQYF,TGTGCCACCAGCAGAGGGACAGGGGTGGCCAAAAACATTCAGTACTTC
NA,15,TRBJ2-1,TRBV19,TRBD2,CASSIGAGGWYEQFF,TGTGCCAGTAGTATCGGAGCGGGAGGTTGGTATGAGCAGTTCTTC
few,14,TRBJ2-7,TRBV11-2,NA,CASSFPDSSYEQYF,TGTGCCAGCAGCTTCCCTGACAGCTCCTACGAGCAGTACTTC
NA,17,TRBJ1-3,TRBV14,NA,CASSHPTGPYSGNTIYF,TGTGCCAGCAGCCATCCTACAGGCCCCTACTCTGGAAACACCATATATTTT
few,15,TRBJ2-1,TRBV7-9,NA,CASSLETGRGSEQFF,TGTGCCAGCAGCTTAGAGACAGGCAGGGGAAGTGAGCAGTTCTTC
NA,14,TRBJ2-7,TRBV14,NA,CASSQEAGLYEQYF,TGTGCCAGCAGCCAAGAGGCAGGACTCTACGAGCAGTACTTC
few,16,TRBJ2-6,TRBV21-1,NA,CASSDQEAKGANVLTF,TGTGCCAGCAGCGACCAGGAGGCAAAGGGGGCCAACGTCCTGACTTTC
NA,17,TRBJ2-1,TRBV5-1,TRBD1,CASSGGTGGSRLNEQFF,TGCGCCAGCAGCGGCGGGACAGGGGGATCTAGGTTGAATGAGCAGTTCTTC
NA,13,TRBJ1-2,TRBV7-8,NA,CASSLGWGVGYTF,TGTGCCAGCAGCTTAGGGTGGGGGGTAGGCTACACCTTC
NA,14,TRBJ2-7,TRBV10-3,NA,CAISESGQSYEQYF,TGTGCCATCAGTGAGTCAGGACAATCCTACGAGCAGTACTTC
few,14,TRBJ1-1,TRBV2,NA,CASSNRAGNTEAFF,TGTGCCAGCAGTAACAGGGCAGGGAACACTGAAGCTTTCTTT
few,16,TRBJ1-1,TRBV7-2,NA,CASTPSAGVMNTEAFF,TGTGCCAGCACCCCCTCGGCCGGGGTGATGAACACTGAAGCTTTCTTT
NA,13,TRBJ2-7,TRBV11-2,NA,CASSLVLGHEQYF,TGTGCCAGCAGCTTAGTTTTGGGCCACGAGCAGTACTTC
NA,15,TRBJ2-7,TRBV5-1,NA,CASSLERGASYEQYF,TGCGCCAGCAGCTTGGAAAGGGGTGCCTCCTACGAGCAGTACTTC
few,14,TRBJ1-1,TRBV19,NA,CASSIRGGGTEAFF,TGTGCCAGTAGTATAAGGGGAGGGGGCACTGAAGCTTTCTTT
few,16,TRBJ1-1,TRBV21-1,NA,CASSGGDTRRNTEAFF,TGTGCCAGCAGCGGTGGGGACACCCGAAGGAACACTGAAGCTTTCTTT
few,12,TRBJ2-7,TRBV29-1,NA,CSVGISPYEQYF,TGCAGCGTCGGTATCTCCCCCTACGAGCAGTACTTC
few,19,TRBJ2-1,TRBV11-3,TRBD2,CASSLEGTSGSPSYNEQFF,TGTGCCAGCAGCCTAGAGGGGACTAGCGGGAGCCCCTCCTACAATGAGCAGTTCTTC